This entry concerns a single T cell receptor (beta chain). The data belong to a study of long-term antiretroviral therapy in people with HIV. Germline V CDR1 and CDR2: SGHDN, FVKESK. Trimming took 0 bases from V and 9 from J, leaving 21 bases between them. The CDR3 is 17 amino acids. The run of the v3.0 immunoSEQ assay was at survey level. Produced via immunoSEQ multiplex PCR; TCRdb's table is partial and in-frame only. The table shows some 40,000 clones, with around 83% occurring only once. The chain combines TRBV14 with TRBJ2-1, with D unresolved. The sample consisted of unsorted PBMCs, taken 1 year after starting antiretroviral therapy. The TCR was taken from a man between 18 and 35 years old with HIV. CDR3: CASSQDRGRPYLGEQFF. The CDR3, as DNA: TGTGCCAGCAGCCAAGATCGAGGCAGGCCTTACTTAGGTGAGCAGTTCTTC.